A single sample is the source of the 17 T cell receptor beta chains below, sequenced in a study of shared T cell receptors in the human thymus. Data came from immunoSEQ multiplex PCR; TCRdb stores just in-frame clones and leaves some out. The sample lists about 610,000 clones, 85% to 90% occurring once. This same sample was also taken into another study, of human thymus T cells.

The specimen sequenced was thymocytes. These receptors were taken from a boy in the first two years of life with a congenital heart defect.

This clone showed up just once. The chain combines TRBV10-2 with TRBJ2-3, with 10 positions matching TRBD2. V gave up 6 bases and J gave up 5 bases; unmatched junction bases: 8. This CDR3 region has 15 residues. Germline lookup yields CDR1 WSHSY and CDR2 SAAADI. The chain's CDR3 is CASSERPSGRDTQYF. The CDR3 DNA reads TGCGCCAGCAGCGAAAGACCTAGCGGGAGAGATACGCAGTATTTT.

V is TRBV5-1 and J is TRBJ1-1; 9 bases are a match to TRBD1. Germline values: CDR1 SGHRS, CDR2 YFSETQ. V gave up 4 bases and J gave up 4 bases; unmatched junction bases: 2. The CDR3 contains 13 residues. In nucleotides, the CDR3 is TGCGCCAGCAGCCTGGACAGGGGCACTGAAGCTTTCTTT. Its protein product is CASSLDRGTEAFF.

The chain has TRBV6-1 and TRBJ2-5, with TRBD2 as a possible D gene (6 bases). Trimming cost V 9 bases and J 4 bases, with 15 bases left between them. Looked up from germline, CDR1 is MNHNS and CDR2 is SASEGT. The CDR3 sequence is 13 residues long. CDR3 sequence (DNA): TGTGCCAGTGCGGGGTGGGACGGAGAGACCCAGTACTTC. It specifies CASAGWDGETQYF.

This chain uses TRBV6-1 with TRBJ2-7; 7 bases align to TRBD1. CDR1 and CDR2 from the germline V gene are MNHNS and SASEGT. V dropped 2 bases and J dropped 3; count of bases not matched to a gene: 7. CDR3 length equals 15 residues. CDR3 loop: CASSELGQRGYEQYF. The CDR3 DNA reads as TGTGCCAGCAGTGAACTGGGACAGAGGGGCTACGAGCAGTACTTC.

The chain carries TRBV19 and TRBJ1-4; 9 nucleotides align to TRBD1. After removal of 3 bases from V and 10 bases from J, the junction contained 12 bases not matched to a gene. CDR3 size: 16 residues. Germline CDR1 and CDR2: LNHDA and SQIVND (reference sequence). CDR3 in amino acids: CASSMRDREQYRKLFF. CDR3 nucleotides: TGTGCCAGTAGTATGAGGGACAGGGAACAATATAGAAAACTGTTTTTT.

The DNA for the CDR3 is TGCAGCGTTGCTAGCGGGAGGCAGACCCAGTACTTC. Translation gives CSVASGRQTQYF. This chain joins TRBV29-1 and TRBJ2-5; 11 positions match TRBD2. The CDR3 loop spans 12 amino acids. Per germline, CDR1 SQVTM and CDR2 ANQGSEA. V was clipped by 4 bases and J by 6 bases; unmatched bases: 1.

The CDR3 protein is CASSQGDRVRETQYF. In nucleotides, the CDR3 is TGCGCCAGCAGCCAAGGGGACAGGGTTCGAGAGACCCAGTACTTC. The chain is built from TRBV4-1 and TRBJ2-5, with 9 bases matching TRBD1. This CDR3 is built from 15 residues. Germline V gene lookup returns CDR1 MGHRA and CDR2 YSYEKL. J lost 4 bases, V lost 1 base, and 4 bases had no gene match.

This rearrangement joins TRBV14 to TRBJ2-3, with TRBD1 matching over 10 bases. Germline assignment: CDR1 SGHDN and CDR2 FVKESK. V shed 1 base and J 3 bases; nucleotides not matched to a gene: 4. The CDR3 consists of 16 residues. The chain's CDR3 is CASSQGTGGITDTQYF. For the CDR3, the DNA is TGTGCCAGCAGCCAAGGGACAGGGGGAATAACAGATACGCAGTATTTT.

The chain links TRBV11-2 to TRBJ2-3; 9 bases line up with TRBD2. CDR3 length: 14 amino acids. Germline assignment: CDR1 SGHAT and CDR2 FQNNGV. The CDR3 protein is CALAGPMSTDTQYF. The CDR3, as DNA: TGTGCACTAGCGGGCCCCATGAGCACAGATACGCAGTATTTT.

The chain uses TRBV7-9 and TRBJ2-7; TRBD1 agrees at 10 bases. The CDR3 extends over 16 amino acids. Trimming removed 5 bases from V and 1 base from J; junction bases left unmatched: 8. Germline V CDR1 and CDR2: SEHNR, FQNEAQ (reference sequence). This chain's CDR3 is CASSRPWTGGSYEQYF. Written as DNA, the CDR3 is TGTGCCAGCAGCCGGCCCTGGACAGGGGGTTCCTACGAGCAGTACTTC.

This rearrangement joins TRBV7-9 to TRBJ2-1; 7 nucleotides agree with TRBD2. Germline V lookup: CDR1 SEHNR, CDR2 FQNEAQ (reference sequence). Trimming at V came to 5 bases and at J to 6 bases, leaving 10 bases not matched to a gene. CDR3 length equals 15 residues. The CDR3 DNA reads TGTGCCAGCAGCAAAGAAGCGGGACTCCTCAATGAGCAGTTCTTC. Its translation is CASSKEAGLLNEQFF.

V gene TRBV5-1 combines with J gene TRBJ1-1; 9 bases agree with TRBD1. The CDR3 contains 13 residues. Trimming took 0 bases from V and 10 from J; bases not matched to a gene: 4. Germline V CDR1 and CDR2: SGHRS, YFSETQ. CDR3 bases: TGCGCCAGCAGCTTGGTCACGGACAGGGGAGCTTTCTTT. Its translation: CASSLVTDRGAFF.

This clone was seen only once. The chain uses TRBV10-3 and TRBJ1-5, with D possibly matching TRBD1 (5 bases). V lost 3 bases, J lost 0 bases, and 9 bases lay in between. Germline CDR1 is ENHRY and CDR2 is SYGVKD. The CDR3 consists of 15 residues. The CDR3 protein is CAISDGGDSNQPQHF. CDR3 DNA sequence: TGTGCCATCAGTGACGGAGGGGATAGCAATCAGCCCCAGCATTTT.

Only one count was recorded for this clone. The gene calls are TRBV5-5 and TRBJ2-7; 10 bases map to TRBD2. CDR1 and CDR2 from the germline V gene are SGHKS and YYEKEE (reference sequence). J lost 4 bases, V lost 0 bases, and 4 bases had no gene match. The CDR3 runs 15 residues. DNA for the CDR3: TGTGCCAGCAGCTTGGGGGTAGCGGGAGGATACGAGCAGTACTTC. Translation gives CASSLGVAGGYEQYF.

The chain has TRBV11-2 and TRBJ2-7; D possibly corresponds to TRBD1 (6 bases). Trimming removed 5 bases from V and 3 bases from J, with 20 bases in between. This CDR3 has 16 residues. Germline V lookup: CDR1 SGHAT, CDR2 FQNNGV. CDR3 in amino acids: CASSRDRTSIYYEQYF. The CDR3 DNA reads as TGTGCCAGCAGCCGAGACAGGACTTCGATCTACTACGAGCAGTACTTC.

The rearrangement links TRBV2 to TRBJ2-1; the D gene is possibly TRBD1 (7 bases). This CDR3 contains 12 residues. Trimming shortened V by 9 bases and J by 7 bases, and 13 bases separated the two germline ends. Germline V gene data show CDR1 as SNHLY and CDR2 as FYNNEI. CDR3 amino acids: CARRRGRNEQFF. The CDR3 DNA follows: TGTGCCAGAAGGAGGGGGCGGAATGAGCAGTTCTTC.

This clone appeared a few times. The chain is built from TRBV5-6 and TRBJ2-1, with TRBD2 matching over 11 bases. The ends lost 3 bases at V and 4 bases at J; junction bases unmatched: 12. CDR3 length: 18 residues. Germline loops: CDR1 SGHDT, CDR2 YYEEEE. The CDR3 nucleotides read TGTGCCAGCAGCTCTCGACTAGCGGGAAAAAATAGGTACAATGAGCAGTTCTTC. Translating it yields CASSSRLAGKNRYNEQFF.